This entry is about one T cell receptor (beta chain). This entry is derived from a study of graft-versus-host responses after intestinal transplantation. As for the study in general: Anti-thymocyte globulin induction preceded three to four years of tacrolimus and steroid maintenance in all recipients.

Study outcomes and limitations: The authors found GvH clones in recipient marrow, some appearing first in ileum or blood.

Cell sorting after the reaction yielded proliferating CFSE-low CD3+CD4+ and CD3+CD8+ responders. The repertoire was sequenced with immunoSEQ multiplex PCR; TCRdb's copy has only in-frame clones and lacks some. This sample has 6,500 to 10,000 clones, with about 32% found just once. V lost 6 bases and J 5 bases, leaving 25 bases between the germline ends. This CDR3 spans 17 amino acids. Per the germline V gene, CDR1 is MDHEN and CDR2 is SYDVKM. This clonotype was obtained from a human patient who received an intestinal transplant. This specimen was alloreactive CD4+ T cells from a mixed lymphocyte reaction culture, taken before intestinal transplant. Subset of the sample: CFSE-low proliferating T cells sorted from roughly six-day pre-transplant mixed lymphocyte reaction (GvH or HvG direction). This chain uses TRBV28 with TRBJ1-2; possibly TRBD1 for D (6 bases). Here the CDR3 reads CASSESGGRGFGYGYTF. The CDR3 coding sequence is TGTGCCAGCAGCGAGTCGGGGGGCAGAGGTTTCGGATATGGCTACACCTTC.